The clone carrying this TCR beta chain was seen only once. Germline V gene lookup returns CDR1 MNHEY and CDR2 SMNVEV (reference sequence). CDR3 length: 15 amino acids. Trimming removed 3 bases at V and 2 bases at J, with 12 bases between. The data stem from a study of blood T cell repertoires in COVID-19. Looking at the study overall: Acute and convalescent COVID-19 samples came from the United States, Italy and Spain. T cells, B-cell-depleted T cells, or PBMCs supplied cDNA or gDNA.

Study processing details: Cell counts per sample came from amplifying reference gene primers. The method was immunoSEQ multiplex PCR; TCRdb's version includes in-frame clones alone and lacks a portion of them. Clone size and the V and J calls come from that table; the DNA yielded D and trimming. The data hold a few hundred thousand clones, with around 80% observed a single time. The receptor comes from a woman aged 70-85 years with acute or convalescent COVID-19. The J gene is TRBJ2-3, the V gene TRBV27; possible D gene TRBD2, 5 bases. Sequencing input: peripheral blood. The CDR3 DNA reads TGTGCCAGCAGTTTTGGGGAGACCTCCACAGATACGCAGTATTTT. Translating it yields CASSFGETSTDTQYF.